This TCR beta chain was captured in a study of T-cell memory formation after mild COVID-19 (dated by TCRdb to the early 2020s). A note on the overall study: TCR sequence clusters from the two donors were found to be largely donor specific. The cohort was made up of two young adult volunteers, one female and one male, who were previously healthy. T-cell clones expanding and contracting after mild COVID-19 in two donors were tracked by longitudinal TCRalpha and TCRbeta repertoire sequencing.

This clonotype turned up a few times. The clone's antigen remains unknown. No qualities accompany the bases; no much larger clone lies one base away. The paper as a whole reports these results and caveats: Clones that contracted from day 15 to 85 showed balanced CD4/CD8 phenotypes, whereas a second wave of clones that expanded from day 15 to 37 leaned towards CD4+. Whether the second-wave clones peaking on day 37 were SARS-CoV-2 specific was not confirmed. Some responding clones were detected in pre-infection memory, which suggested that pre-existing cross-reactive memory T cells had joined the SARS-CoV-2 response. The study covered only a couple of mild cases, and larger cohorts including severe cases with pre-infection samples were considered necessary. Contracting CD4+ clones were located mainly in the CM and EM memory subsets, whereas CD8+ clones were found to be enriched in EMRA.

PBMCs were isolated by Ficoll-Paque density gradient centrifugation. Sequenced using an Illumina NovaSeq 6000. Using 5'RACE with constant-segment primers, TCRalpha and TCRbeta cDNA libraries were constructed, with sample barcodes and unique molecular identifiers added in the process. Trizol reagent was used to extract RNA from every sample. Libraries were amplified in two PCR steps, with a second sample barcode and Illumina TruSeq adapters added in the second step. Libraries were sequenced on an Illumina NovaSeq with 2 x 150 bp paired-end reads. The original methods were these. Reads were demultiplexed and collapsed into UMI-guided consensus sequences with migec v1.2.7. Using mixcr v2.1.11, UMI consensuses were aligned to TRA and TRB V and J templates and then assembled into clonotypes. A clonotype was counted as expanded or contracted only if both edgeR and NoisET called the change significant, with noise models trained on biological replicates. For edgeR calls, the cutoffs were a false discovery rate-adjusted p below 0.01 and a log2 fold-change threshold of 1. As an exploratory analysis of dynamics, max-normalized trajectories of the 1000 most abundant clonotypes were examined with PCA combined with hierarchical clustering. Separately sequenced CD4+ and CD8+ repertoires were used to assign the CD4 or CD8 phenotype of responding clones. The raw public reads went through TCRdb reprocessing: fastp at Q25, MiXCR clone calling, in-frame beta chains kept. Duplicate CDR3 protein sequences are folded into a single record with the most common DNA and genes. The V and J calls and clone size come from TCRdb's table, not from the authors' own analysis. The table for this sample lists just over 200,000 distinct CDR3 sequences; just over 9.5% of them were counted only once. The ten largest make up roughly 4% of the sample.

Counted from cysteine to phenylalanine, this CDR3 has 16 amino acids. Only the CDR3 portion is preserved as DNA: 48 bases, with reading frame beginning at the first base. V loses 7 bases of germline sequence and J loses 1 base, and the interval between the two ends is 19 bases. This sequence uses TRBV12-3 or TRBV12-4 and TRBJ1-1, with a tentative D gene TRBD1 over 5 matching bases. This TCR was sampled from a man in his late teens or twenties who had mild COVID-19 (a few samples of this study predate the infection). The sample titles of this study are shuffled in the database, so cell type and time point are left out; the donor was told from shared clones. Sequencing was done on a sample of PBMCs or a T cell subset sorted from them (not recorded which). The CDR3 region: CASTFAPTDPNTEAFF. The DNA reads TGTGCCAGCACCTTCGCACCGACAGACCCGAACACTGAAGCTTTCTTT.